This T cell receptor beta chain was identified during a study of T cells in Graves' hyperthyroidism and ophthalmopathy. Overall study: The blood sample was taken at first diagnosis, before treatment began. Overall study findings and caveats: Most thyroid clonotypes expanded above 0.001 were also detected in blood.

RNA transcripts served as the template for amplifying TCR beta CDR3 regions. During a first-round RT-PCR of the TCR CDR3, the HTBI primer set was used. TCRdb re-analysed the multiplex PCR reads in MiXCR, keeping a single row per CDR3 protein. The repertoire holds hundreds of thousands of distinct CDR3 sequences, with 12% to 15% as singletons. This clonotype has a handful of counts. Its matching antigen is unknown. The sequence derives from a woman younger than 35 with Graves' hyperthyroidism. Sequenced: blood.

CDR3 sequence: CASSPWTSGSDEQYF. In nucleotides, the CDR3 is TGTGCCAGCAGTCCCTGGACTAGCGGGAGTGACGAGCAGTACTTC. This chain uses TRBV27 with TRBJ2-7; TRBD2 matches at 13 bases. The V gene's germline CDR1 is MNHEY and CDR2 SMNVEV (reference sequence). Trimming removed 5 bases from V and 5 bases from J; junction bases left unmatched: 6. The length of the CDR3 is 15 residues.